The 24 T cell receptor beta chains below were found in one sample sequenced in a study of cytomegalovirus exposure and HLA in healthy donors. Use of 60 Vbeta and 13 Jbeta primers characterized the PCR. Sequenced by immunoSEQ multiplex PCR; TCRdb stores in-frame clones only, minus some. In the table there are about 69,000 clones, roughly 74% of which are singletons. Source material: PBMCs. Receptors were obtained from a woman aged 25 to 45 in good health and CMV-seropositive.

The chain links TRBV5-1 to TRBJ2-4, with D possibly TRBD2 on 5 matching bases. This CDR3 contains 15 residues. The germline CDR1 and CDR2 sequences are SGHRS and YFSETQ. Deletions cut 3 bases from V and 8 bases from J, with 18 bases between. Here the CDR3 reads CASSSTRQPEDIQYF. CDR3 coding DNA: TGCGCCAGCAGCTCCACCAGGCAACCGGAGGACATTCAGTACTTC.

DNA of the CDR3: TGTGCCAGCAGTTTGGTGGGAGGGGGTTCGTCCAAAAACATTCAGTACTTC. It codes for CASSLVGGGSSKNIQYF. The gene calls are TRBV28 and TRBJ2-4; perhaps TRBD2 as D (7 bases). The germline V gene encodes CDR1 MDHEN and CDR2 SYDVKM. This CDR3 comprises 17 residues. Trimming shortened V by 3 bases and J by 2 bases, and 17 bases separated the two germline ends.

V gene TRBV6-1 combines with J gene TRBJ1-2, with TRBD1 as a possible D gene (5 bases). CDR3 length: 15 residues. The V gene's germline CDR1 is MNHNS and CDR2 SASEGT. V lost 1 base, J lost 0 bases, and 9 bases lay in between. CDR3: CASSEGAGTNYGYTF. As DNA, the CDR3 is TGTGCCAGCAGTGAAGGGGCAGGGACTAACTATGGCTACACCTTC.

The CDR3 loop reads CASSDGRLYEQFF. CDR3 nucleotide sequence: TGTGCCAGCAGTGATGGCAGGCTATATGAGCAGTTCTTC. This rearrangement joins TRBV25-1 to TRBJ2-1; D is undetermined. Trimming took 3 bases from V and 8 from J, leaving 11 bases between them. CDR3 length equals 13 residues. Germline CDR1 reads MGHDK; CDR2 reads SYGVNS. The variable domain in full, completed from reference TRBV25-1 and TRBJ2-1, reads EADIYQTPRYLVIGTGKKITLECSQTMGHDKMYWYQQDPGMELHLIHYSYGVNSTEKGDLSSESTVSRIRTEHFPLTLESARPSHTSQYLCASSDGRLYEQFFGPGTRLTVL.

CDR3 coding DNA: TGCAGCGTTGAACCCCTAGTCAATGAGCAGTTCTTC. Residues: CSVEPLVNEQFF. This chain links TRBV29-1 with TRBJ2-1; D ambiguous. The V gene's germline CDR1 is SQVTM and CDR2 ANQGSEA. There are 12 residues in the CDR3. Trimming pared 2 bases from V and 6 bases from J, leaving 8 bases between.

The rearrangement links TRBV30 to TRBJ2-1; 9 bases align to TRBD2. V shed 5 bases and J 5 bases; nucleotides not matched to a gene: 10. From germline, CDR1 is GTSNPN and CDR2 SVGIG (reference sequence). The CDR3 is 15 amino acids. CDR3: CAWARRLAGNNEQFF. The CDR3 nucleotides are TGTGCCTGGGCACGTCGGCTAGCGGGAAACAATGAGCAGTTCTTC.

The genes are TRBV10-3 and TRBJ2-7; D ambiguous. This CDR3 is 10 amino acids long. V lost 8 bases to trimming and J lost 3 bases, with 5 bases between them. Germline V CDR1 and CDR2: ENHRY, SYGVKD. For the CDR3, the DNA is TGTGCCATCGGCCGCTACGAGCAGTACTTC. Its protein is CAIGRYEQYF.

The genes are TRBV7-2 and TRBJ2-7; D is possibly TRBD1 (5 bases). Germline CDR1 reads SGHTA; CDR2 reads FQGNSA. V was shortened by 1 base and J by 5 bases, with 6 bases between the two germline ends. There are 12 residues in the CDR3. The CDR3 DNA reads TGTGCCAGCAGCTTAGTGGGGCACGAGCAGTACTTC. Translation gives CASSLVGHEQYF.

The chain carries TRBV28 and TRBJ1-2; no clear D. Between the trimmed V and J ends, which lost 4 bases and 5 bases, there was a span of 8 bases. The CDR3 extends over 12 amino acids. CDR1 and CDR2 (germline): MDHEN, SYDVKM. The CDR3 DNA is TGTGCCAGCAGTTCAGTATCATATGGCTACACCTTC. Its translation: CASSSVSYGYTF.

The V call is TRBV30, the J call TRBJ1-1; the D is unclear. V lost 0 bases, J lost 10 bases, and 12 bases lay in between. Per the germline V gene, CDR1 is GTSNPN and CDR2 is SVGIG (reference sequence). The CDR3 is made up of 12 amino acids. The CDR3 DNA reads as TGTGCCTGGAGTGTAGGCAGTACGGGAGCTTTCTTT. Protein sequence: CAWSVGSTGAFF.

The chain links TRBV7-9 to TRBJ2-1; D might be TRBD2 (7 bases). The CDR3 totals 13 residues. V lost 10 bases and J lost 4, with 14 bases in between. Germline V lookup: CDR1 SEHNR, CDR2 FQNEAQ (reference sequence). CDR3 nucleotide sequence: TGTGCCATCCAGGGAGGGGGGTACAATGAGCAGTTCTTC. Encoded protein: CAIQGGGYNEQFF.

The rearrangement joins TRBV6-1 to TRBJ1-2; D is uncertain. From germline, CDR1 is MNHNS and CDR2 SASEGT. This CDR3 comprises 15 residues. The V gene lost 3 bases and the J gene lost 4 bases, with 15 bases spanning the gap. CDR3 region: CASSENPRNLYGYTF. The CDR3 DNA follows: TGTGCCAGCAGTGAGAACCCCAGGAACCTCTATGGCTACACCTTC.

The rearrangement joins TRBV30 to TRBJ2-2, with D perhaps matching TRBD2 (5 bases). Germline CDR1 GTSNPN, CDR2 SVGIG (reference sequence). V lost 2 bases and J lost 3, with 13 bases in between. This CDR3 contains 15 residues. The CDR3 bases are TGTGCCTGGAGTTCCGGCGGGCGGTACACCGGGGAGCTGTTTTTT. It is translated as CAWSSGGRYTGELFF.

The chain carries TRBV6-5 and TRBJ2-1; maybe TRBD2 (5 bases). The germline CDR1 and CDR2 sequences are MNHEY and SVGAGI. This CDR3 region has 13 residues. V gave up 0 bases and J gave up 9 bases, with 9 bases separating them. The CDR3 loop reads CASSYSNGIEQFF. The CDR3 DNA follows: TGTGCCAGCAGTTACTCGAACGGGATTGAGCAGTTCTTC.

The chain employs TRBV6-6 and TRBJ2-5; TRBD2 agrees at 12 bases. V shed 6 bases and J 5 bases; nucleotides not matched to a gene: 7. This CDR3 is built from 15 residues. Germline V gene data show CDR1 as MNHNY and CDR2 as SVGAGI (reference sequence). The DNA of the CDR3 is TGTGCCAGCAGGCTAGCGGGAGGGCCGGGGGAGACCCAGTACTTC. It translates to CASRLAGGPGETQYF.

The V and J genes are TRBV15 and TRBJ2-7; tentatively, D is TRBD2 (6 bases). Germline V lookup: CDR1 LNHNV, CDR2 YYDKDF (reference sequence). Trimming took off 1 base at V and 4 bases at J, with 17 bases between the two ends. The CDR3 runs to 16 residues. In nucleotides, the CDR3 is TGTGCCACCAGCAGAGCGGCGGGAACCAGGGATTACGAGCAGTACTTC. Amino acids: CATSRAAGTRDYEQYF. Variable domain in full (rest from reference TRBV15 and TRBJ2-7): DAMVIQNPRYQVTQFGKPVTLSCSQTLNHNVMYWYQQKSSQAPKLLFHYYDKDFNNEADTPDNFQSRRPNTSFCFLDIRSPGLGDTAMYLCATSRAAGTRDYEQYFGPGTRLTVT.

The chain uses TRBV28 and TRBJ1-5; possibly TRBD1 for D (5 bases). V lost 6 bases and J 2 bases, leaving 14 bases between the germline ends. The CDR3 consists of 15 residues. Germline V lookup: CDR1 MDHEN, CDR2 SYDVKM. The CDR3 sequence: CASRSGGVRNQPQHF. For the CDR3, the DNA is TGTGCCAGCAGGTCGGGGGGAGTGCGCAATCAGCCCCAGCATTTT.

This sequence joins TRBV6-5 and TRBJ2-7; 9 positions agree with TRBD1. The CDR3 runs to 14 residues. Per the germline V gene, CDR1 is MNHEY and CDR2 is SVGAGI. V was clipped by 5 bases and J by 5 bases; unmatched bases: 7. The CDR3 is CASSQRTGEDEQYF. The CDR3 DNA reads as TGTGCCAGCAGTCAGAGGACAGGGGAGGACGAGCAGTACTTC.

This clone was detected once. The rearrangement joins TRBV6-1 to TRBJ1-5; the D is unclear. This CDR3 is 14 amino acids long. The germline CDR1 and CDR2 sequences are MNHNS and SASEGT. V lost 3 bases to trimming and J lost 4 bases, with 10 bases between them. The CDR3 bases are TGTGCCAGCAGTGATGGAGGCAGAAATCAGCCCCAGCATTTT. Amino acid sequence: CASSDGGRNQPQHF.

The CDR3 bases are TGCGCCAGCAGTCCGACTAGCTGGGGCGACGAGCAGTACTTC. This gives the protein CASSPTSWGDEQYF. V and J are TRBV10-2 and TRBJ2-7; TRBD2 matches 7 bases. The V and J ends lost 5 bases and 5 bases, in that order; junction bases with no gene match: 9. This CDR3 contains 14 residues. Germline loops: CDR1 WSHSY, CDR2 SAAADI.

The V and J genes are TRBV6-1 and TRBJ2-7; 7 nucleotides agree with TRBD1. The CDR3 is 15 residues long. Trimming took 6 bases from V and 3 from J; bases not matched to a gene: 11. Germline V lookup: CDR1 MNHNS, CDR2 SASEGT. The DNA for the CDR3 is TGTGCCAGCAGGGACAGGCGGATCGCTCTCTACGAGCAGTACTTC. It specifies CASRDRRIALYEQYF.

The chain combines TRBV27 with TRBJ2-7; 8 bases are shared with TRBD1. CDR1 and CDR2 (germline): MNHEY, SMNVEV (reference sequence). After removal of 3 bases from V and 2 bases from J, the junction contained 3 bases not matched to a gene. CDR3 size: 14 residues. CDR3 bases: TGTGCCAGCAGTTTCTTACAGGGGGCCTACGAGCAGTACTTC. This codes for CASSFLQGAYEQYF.

The CDR3 here is CASSERELEVISSYEQYF. CDR3 DNA sequence: TGTGCCAGCAGTGAAAGGGAATTGGAGGTCATATCATCCTACGAGCAGTACTTC. The chain carries TRBV2 and TRBJ2-7; perhaps TRBD2 as D (5 bases). The CDR3 has 18 residues. V was cut by 2 bases and J by 1 base, with 21 bases left in between. CDR1 and CDR2 (germline): SNHLY, FYNNEI.

The V call is TRBV7-8, the J call TRBJ1-4; no definite D call. V was cut by 2 bases and J by 3 bases, with 10 bases left in between. The CDR3 covers 15 residues. CDR1 and CDR2 from the germline V gene are SGHVS and FQNEAQ. CDR3: CASSLRRNANEKLFF. CDR3 nucleotide sequence: TGTGCCAGCAGCTTAAGGAGAAATGCTAATGAAAAACTGTTTTTT.